Shown below are 31 T cell receptor beta chains from a single sample sequenced in a study of vaccination effects on CD4 cells after COVID-19. Antigen-specific CD4+ T cell clonotypes were called by their expansion after viral peptide-pool culture in ViraFEST. Cells that had been cultured for less than eleven days were the source of isolated CD4+ T cells. According to the study, vaccine recipients showed no prior SARS-CoV-2 infection and negative nucleocapsid antibodies. The antigens these receptors bind are not known. Sequenced by immunoSEQ multiplex PCR; TCRdb stores in-frame clones only, minus some. The sample consists of roughly 35,000 clones, around 66% of them appearing once. The sequences come from CD4+ T cells from PBMCs cultured with HCoV-OC43 spike peptides, collected before COVID-19 vaccination. Subset indicated: HCoV-OC43 spike overlapping peptide pool stimulation. The receptors originated from a human donor who received a COVID-19 vaccine.

The chain carries TRBV3-1 (or the pseudogene TRBV3-2) and TRBJ2-3; no definite D call. V gave up 4 bases and J gave up 4 bases, with 9 bases separating them. Germline assignment: CDR1 LGHDT and CDR2 YNNKEL (reference sequence). CDR3 length equals 13 residues. The DNA of the CDR3 is TGTGCCAGCAGCCCTGGCGGATCAGATACGCAGTATTTT. The encoded protein is CASSPGGSDTQYF.

The DNA for the CDR3 is TGTGCCAGCAAGAGACAGGGAGGCGAGCAGTACTTC. Translation: CASKRQGGEQYF. The V call is TRBV6-5, the J call TRBJ2-7, with D perhaps matching TRBD1 (7 bases). Germline assignment: CDR1 MNHEY and CDR2 SVGAGI. The CDR3 totals 12 residues. Trimming left V 7 bases short and J 6 bases short, with 13 bases between.

The gene calls are TRBV5-5 and TRBJ2-7; possible D gene TRBD1, 5 bases. V dropped 2 bases and J dropped 3 bases, with 9 bases sitting between them. The CDR3 spans 13 residues. Looked up from germline, CDR1 is SGHKS and CDR2 is YYEKEE (reference sequence). The chain's CDR3 is CASSFQGGYEQYF. The CDR3 DNA sequence: TGTGCCAGCAGCTTCCAGGGTGGCTACGAGCAGTACTTC.

This clone has just one count. The chain carries TRBV6-5 and TRBJ2-3; 11 bases are shared with TRBD2. This CDR3 region has 15 residues. Unmatched junction bases numbered 7, after V lost 8 bases and J lost 3 bases. Germline CDR1 is MNHEY and CDR2 is SVGAGI. CDR3 residues: CASGGTSGRTDTQYF. Here the CDR3 DNA reads TGTGCCAGCGGAGGGACTAGCGGAAGGACAGATACGCAGTATTTT.

This clone appeared a few times. This rearrangement joins TRBV6-6 to TRBJ2-1; the match to TRBD1 covers 8 bases. Unmatched junction bases numbered 6, after V lost 6 bases and J lost 2 bases. The CDR3 consists of 15 residues. Looked up from germline, CDR1 is MNHNY and CDR2 is SVGAGI (reference sequence). The CDR3 DNA sequence: TGTGCCAGCAGAATCGGGACAGGCCCCTACAATGAGCAGTTCTTC. Translating it yields CASRIGTGPYNEQFF.

This chain connects TRBV24-1 to TRBJ2-3, with TRBD2 matching over 11 bases. The CDR3 is made up of 17 amino acids. Germline CDR1 and CDR2: KGHDR and SFDVKD. J was trimmed by 5 bases and V by 3 bases; bases with no gene match: 9. CDR3 sequence: CATSDASGGRLVDTQYF. The CDR3 nucleotides read TGTGCCACCAGTGATGCTAGCGGGGGGCGGTTGGTAGATACGCAGTATTTT.

The chain carries TRBV5-8 and TRBJ2-3; no clear D gene. V lost 4 bases and J lost 4, with 7 bases in between. This CDR3 region has 12 residues. Germline CDR1 reads SGHTS; CDR2 reads YDEGEE. CDR3 amino acids: CASSRWADTQYF. DNA of the CDR3: TGTGCCAGCAGCCGATGGGCAGATACGCAGTATTTT.

This clone was seen only a few times. V and J are TRBV4-1 and TRBJ1-4; D remains ambiguous. The germline V gene encodes CDR1 MGHRA and CDR2 YSYEKL. Between the trimmed V and J ends, which lost 1 base and 7 bases, there was a span of 7 bases. CDR3 size: 13 residues. The CDR3, as DNA: TGCGCCAGCAGCCAAGTTCTGGGTGAAAAACTGTTTTTT. Protein sequence: CASSQVLGEKLFF.

This sequence joins TRBV6-1 and TRBJ2-7, with 11 bases that match TRBD2. V shed 3 bases, J shed 8 bases, and the junction held 9 bases outside the gene matches. The CDR3 spans 15 residues. CDR1 and CDR2 from the germline V gene are MNHNS and SASEGT. Here the CDR3 reads CASSDIAGGPVKQYF. The CDR3 bases are TGTGCCAGCAGTGACATAGCGGGAGGGCCTGTAAAGCAGTACTTC.

The CDR3 nucleotides read TGTGCCAGCAGGGAGAGGGATCAGCCCCAGCATTTT. This gives the protein CASRERDQPQHF. The chain links TRBV28 to TRBJ1-5; D not certain. Germline CDR1 reads MDHEN; CDR2 reads SYDVKM. This CDR3 comprises 12 residues. The V end lost 6 bases, the J end lost 5 bases, and 8 bases lay between the germline ends.

The chain joins TRBV3-1 (or the pseudogene TRBV3-2) to TRBJ1-2; D unclear. Germline CDR1 and CDR2: LGHDT and YNNKEL (reference sequence). Trimming took off 1 base at V and 0 bases at J, with 6 bases between the two ends. CDR3 length: 14 residues. The CDR3 loop is CASSQGGTNYGYTF. The CDR3 region has the DNA TGTGCCAGCAGCCAAGGAGGGACTAACTATGGCTACACCTTC.

The chain links TRBV10-3 to TRBJ2-3, with D unclear. In germline, CDR1 is ENHRY, CDR2 SYGVKD. CDR3 length: 14 amino acids. V was clipped by 8 bases and J by 1 base, with 13 bases between them. This chain's CDR3 is CAIRSSVGTDTQYF. In DNA, the CDR3 is TGTGCCATCCGCTCCAGCGTCGGCACAGATACGCAGTATTTT.

The gene calls are TRBV30 and TRBJ2-5, with D unresolved. Per germline, CDR1 GTSNPN and CDR2 SVGIG (reference sequence). The CDR3 loop spans 13 amino acids. Trimming stripped 4 bases from V and 3 bases from J, with 12 bases between. The CDR3 sequence: CAWTIGSEETQYF. The CDR3 DNA reads TGTGCCTGGACAATTGGCAGTGAAGAGACCCAGTACTTC. Looking up the rest from reference TRBV30 and TRBJ2-5 gives the full variable domain: SQTIHQWPATLVQPVGSPLSLECTVEGTSNPNLYWYRQAAGRGLQLLFYSVGIGQISSEVPQNLSASRPQDRQFILSSKKLLLSDSGFYLCAWTIGSEETQYFGPGTRLLVL.

This chain joins TRBV4-1 and TRBJ2-3, with D unresolved. The V end lost 6 bases, the J end lost 4 bases, and 8 bases lay between the germline ends. The germline V gene encodes CDR1 MGHRA and CDR2 YSYEKL. CDR3 size: 12 residues. The CDR3 sequence is CASSFSADTQYF. The CDR3, as DNA: TGCGCCAGCAGTTTCAGTGCAGATACGCAGTATTTT.

The gene calls are TRBV3-1 (or the pseudogene TRBV3-2) and TRBJ1-5, with no clear D. The germline CDR1 and CDR2 sequences are LGHDT and YNNKEL (reference sequence). V was shortened by 1 base and J by 5 bases, with 9 bases between the two germline ends. This CDR3 has 14 residues. The CDR3 region has the DNA TGTGCCAGCAGCCAAGGAGGCACAGATCAGCCCCAGCATTTT. It translates to CASSQGGTDQPQHF.

This clone was detected a few times. The rearrangement uses TRBV27 and TRBJ1-4; TRBD1 matches 12 bases. V was clipped by 6 bases and J by 7 bases; unmatched bases: 12. CDR1 is MNHEY and CDR2 is SMNVEV in the germline V gene (reference sequence). The CDR3 loop spans 17 amino acids. In DNA, the CDR3 is TGTGCCAGCAGCTCGGGACAGGGGGCGACGGAAAGTGAAAAACTGTTTTTT. It translates to CASSSGQGATESEKLFF.

This clone showed up just once. The V gene is TRBV19, the J gene TRBJ2-3, with D uncertain. The V end was cut by 3 bases, the J end by 8 bases, with 6 bases between. CDR3 size: 11 residues. The germline V gene has CDR1 LNHDA and CDR2 SQIVND (reference sequence). CDR3 sequence (DNA): TGTGCCAGTAGTATCCGTTCTACGCAGTATTTT. Translation gives CASSIRSTQYF.

This chain uses TRBV2 with TRBJ2-7; D remains unclear. The CDR3 spans 12 residues. Germline V CDR1 and CDR2: SNHLY, FYNNEI. V was pared by 4 bases and J by 0 bases, with 4 bases between. CDR3 in amino acids: CASSGNSYEQYF. CDR3 nucleotide sequence: TGTGCCAGCAGTGGAAACTCCTACGAGCAGTACTTC.

This chain links TRBV5-4 with TRBJ2-7; a weak D match, TRBD2 (5 bases). The CDR3 sequence is 19 residues long. Between the trimmed V and J ends, which lost 3 bases and 2 bases, there was a span of 27 bases. CDR1 is SGHNT and CDR2 is YYREEE in the germline V gene (reference sequence). The DNA for the CDR3 is TGTGCCAGCAGCTCACCTACCGGTCGGGGATCGGGTCAGGCCTACGAGCAGTACTTC. Translating it yields CASSSPTGRGSGQAYEQYF.

The chain carries TRBV3-1 (or the pseudogene TRBV3-2) and TRBJ2-3; the D gene is possibly TRBD2 (7 bases). V was clipped by 4 bases and J by 1 base, with 24 bases between them. This CDR3 is 19 amino acids long. CDR1 LGHDT and CDR2 YNNKEL come from the germline V gene (reference sequence). CDR3 protein: CASSPPYGGAGAGTDTQYF. CDR3 sequence (DNA): TGTGCCAGCAGCCCACCCTACGGGGGCGCGGGAGCGGGCACAGATACGCAGTATTTT.

V and J are TRBV4-1 and TRBJ1-5; 8 bases are a match to TRBD1. The CDR3 extends over 15 amino acids. Trimming cost V 1 base and J 6 bases; bases outside gene matches: 5. Germline V gives CDR1 MGHRA, CDR2 YSYEKL. The CDR3 nucleotides read TGCGCCAGCAGCCAAGGACAGGGGTGGGTTCAGCCCCAGCATTTT. It translates to CASSQGQGWVQPQHF.

This clone was seen only a few times. The V gene is TRBV6-1, the J gene TRBJ2-6; D not certain. This CDR3 is built from 15 residues. The germline V gene has CDR1 MNHNS and CDR2 SASEGT. V lost 2 bases and J lost 2, with 7 bases in between. The CDR3 protein is CASSERSAGANVLTF. Here the CDR3 DNA reads TGTGCCAGCAGTGAACGATCAGCTGGGGCCAACGTCCTGACTTTC.

The V call is TRBV6-5, the J call TRBJ2-7; 10 bases align to TRBD2. The CDR3 is made up of 14 amino acids. Germline CDR1 is MNHEY and CDR2 is SVGAGI. After removal of 8 bases from V and 6 bases from J, the junction contained 10 bases not matched to a gene. The CDR3 DNA sequence: TGTGCCAGCTCCACCGGGACTAGCGACCCCGAGCAGTACTTC. It specifies CASSTGTSDPEQYF.

The gene calls are TRBV27 and TRBJ2-1, with D perhaps given as TRBD1 or TRBD2 (5 bases each). Trimming left V 4 bases short and J 9 bases short, with 22 bases between. The germline V gene has CDR1 MNHEY and CDR2 SMNVEV (reference sequence). The CDR3 contains 16 residues. The CDR3 sequence is CASSYMALGAAFEQFF. In nucleotides, the CDR3 is TGTGCCAGCAGTTATATGGCCCTCGGGGCCGCCTTTGAGCAGTTCTTC.

The gene calls are TRBV28 and TRBJ2-7, with TRBD1 matching 9 bases. This CDR3 contains 16 residues. CDR1 is MDHEN, CDR2 SYDVKM, per germline. J was trimmed by 0 bases and V by 6 bases; bases with no gene match: 9. The CDR3 sequence: CASRLEGTGSSYEQYF. The DNA of the CDR3 is TGTGCCAGCAGATTAGAAGGGACAGGGAGCTCCTACGAGCAGTACTTC. Complete variable domain (other parts from reference TRBV28 and TRBJ2-7): DVKVTQSSRYLVKRTGEKVFLECVQDMDHENMFWYRQDPGLGLRLIYFSYDVKMKEKGDIPEGYSVSREKKERFSLILESASTNQTSMYLCASRLEGTGSSYEQYFGPGTRLTVT.

V and J are TRBV7-9 and TRBJ1-6; a possible D gene is TRBD1 (5 bases). CDR1 is SEHNR and CDR2 is FQNEAQ in the germline V gene (reference sequence). The CDR3 runs to 15 residues. Trimming removed 9 bases from V and 6 bases from J, with 18 bases in between. DNA for the CDR3: TGTGCCAGTCAGACCCAGGGACGGATTAATTCACCCCTCCACTTT. Its translation: CASQTQGRINSPLHF. Full variable domain (missing parts from reference TRBV7-9 and TRBJ1-6): DTGVSQNPRHKITKRGQNVTFRCDPISEHNRLYWYRQTLGQGPEFLTYFQNEAQLEKSRLLSDRFSAERPKGSFSTLEIQRTEQGDSAMYLCASQTQGRINSPLHFGNGTRLTVT.

In this sample, this clone turned up a few times. This rearrangement joins TRBV6-6 to TRBJ1-1, with D uncertain. Trimming left V 5 bases short and J 1 base short, with 8 bases between. Per the germline V gene, CDR1 is MNHNY and CDR2 is SVGAGI (reference sequence). This CDR3 has 13 amino acids. In DNA form, the CDR3 reads TGTGCCAGCAGTCAAAAAGAGAACACTGAAGCTTTCTTT. Its translation is CASSQKENTEAFF.

The chain employs TRBV24-1 and TRBJ2-3; D is perhaps TRBD1 (5 bases). This CDR3 has 15 residues. V was pared by 0 bases and J by 1 base, with 7 bases between. Germline assignment: CDR1 KGHDR and CDR2 SFDVKD. CDR3 protein: CATSDLDRRTDTQYF. The CDR3 DNA follows: TGTGCCACCAGTGATTTGGACAGACGCACAGATACGCAGTATTTT.

This sequence joins TRBV5-1 and TRBJ2-7, with TRBD2 matching over 10 bases. Germline CDR1 and CDR2: SGHRS and YFSETQ. Trimming took 3 bases from V and 3 from J; bases not matched to a gene: 3. The CDR3 sequence is 14 residues long. CDR3 coding DNA: TGCGCCAGCAGCTGGGCTAGCGGGAGCTACGAGCAGTACTTC. As protein: CASSWASGSYEQYF.

The rearrangement links TRBV10-3 to TRBJ1-2; tentative D call: TRBD1 (6 bases). Trimming pared 7 bases from V and 5 bases from J, leaving 14 bases between. The CDR3 contains 13 residues. In germline, CDR1 is ENHRY, CDR2 SYGVKD. In DNA, the CDR3 is TGTGCCATCACTGTGGACAGACAGTATGGCTACACCTTC. Translated: CAITVDRQYGYTF.

The chain is built from TRBV4-2 and TRBJ2-7; 7 bases map to TRBD2. Unmatched junction bases numbered 9, after V lost 0 bases and J lost 1 base. There are 17 residues in the CDR3. Germline V lookup: CDR1 LGHNA, CDR2 YNFKEQ. In DNA form, the CDR3 reads TGTGCCAGCAGCCAAGACTTAGGCGGGGGATTATCCTACGAGCAGTACTTC. Translation gives CASSQDLGGGLSYEQYF.